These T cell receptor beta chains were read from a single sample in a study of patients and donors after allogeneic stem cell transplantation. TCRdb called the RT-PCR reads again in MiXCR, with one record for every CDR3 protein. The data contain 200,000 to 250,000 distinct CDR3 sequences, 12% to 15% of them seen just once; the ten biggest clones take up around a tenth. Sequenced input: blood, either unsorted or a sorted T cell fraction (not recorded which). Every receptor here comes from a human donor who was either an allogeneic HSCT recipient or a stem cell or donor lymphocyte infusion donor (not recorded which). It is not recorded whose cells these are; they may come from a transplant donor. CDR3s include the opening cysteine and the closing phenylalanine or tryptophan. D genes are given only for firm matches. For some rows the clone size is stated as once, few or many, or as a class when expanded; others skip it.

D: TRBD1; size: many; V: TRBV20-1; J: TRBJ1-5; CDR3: CSARTGAGQPQHF; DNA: TGCAGTGCTAGGACAGGGGCGGGTCAGCCCCAGCATTTT
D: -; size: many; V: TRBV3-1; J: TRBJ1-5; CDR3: CASSQDRAANQPQHF; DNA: TGTGCCAGCAGCCAAGATCGGGCAGCAAATCAGCCCCAGCATTTT
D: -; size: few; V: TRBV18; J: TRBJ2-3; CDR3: CASAGRVSGTDTQYF; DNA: TGTGCCAGCGCGGGGAGAGTGAGTGGGACAGATACGCAGTATTTT
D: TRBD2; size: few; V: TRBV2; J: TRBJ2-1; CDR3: CASNRLAGVNNEQFF; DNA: TGTGCCAGCAATAGACTAGCGGGAGTGAACAATGAGCAGTTCTTC
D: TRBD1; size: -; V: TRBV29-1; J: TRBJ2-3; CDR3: CSVWTGLRADTQYF; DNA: TGCAGCGTCTGGACAGGACTTAGGGCAGATACGCAGTATTTT
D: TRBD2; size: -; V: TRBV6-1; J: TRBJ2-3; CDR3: CAMSLGGSSGTDTQYF; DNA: TGTGCAATGAGCCTGGGGGGGTCTTCGGGCACAGATACGCAGTATTTT
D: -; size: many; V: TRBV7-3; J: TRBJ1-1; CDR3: CASSFSGDTEAFF; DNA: TGTGCCAGCAGCTTTTCGGGGGACACTGAAGCTTTCTTT
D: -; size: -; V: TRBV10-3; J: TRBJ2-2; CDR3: CAISDQRDTGELFF; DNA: TGTGCCATCAGTGATCAGCGAGACACCGGGGAGCTGTTTTTT
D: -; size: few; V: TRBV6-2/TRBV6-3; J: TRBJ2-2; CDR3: CASSRLLASNTGELFF; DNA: TGTGCCAGCAGTCGACTTCTAGCGAGTAACACCGGGGAGCTGTTTTTT
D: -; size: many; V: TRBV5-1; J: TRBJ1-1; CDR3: CASSLEGRGLSTEAFF; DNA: TGCGCCAGCAGCTTGGAGGGCAGAGGTTTGAGCACTGAAGCTTTCTTT
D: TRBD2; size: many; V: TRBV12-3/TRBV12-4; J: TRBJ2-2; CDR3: CASSFLAGGPGGELFF; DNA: TGTGCCAGCAGTTTTCTGGCGGGAGGGCCCGGCGGGGAGCTGTTTTTT
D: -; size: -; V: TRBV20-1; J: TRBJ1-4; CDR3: CSARGGSEKLFF; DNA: TGCAGTGCTAGGGGGGGTTCTGAAAAACTGTTTTTT
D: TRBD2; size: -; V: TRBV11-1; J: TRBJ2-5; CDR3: CASSLALLAENQETQYF; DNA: TGTGCCAGCAGCTTAGCGTTACTAGCGGAAAATCAAGAGACCCAGTACTTC
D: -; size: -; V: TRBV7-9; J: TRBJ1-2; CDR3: CASSTLQGSYGYTF; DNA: TGTGCCAGCAGTACATTACAGGGATCGTATGGCTACACCTTC
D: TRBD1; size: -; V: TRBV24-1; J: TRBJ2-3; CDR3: CATSVGFYGTGVKDTQYF; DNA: TGTGCCACCAGTGTAGGATTTTACGGGACAGGGGTTAAAGATACGCAGTATTTT
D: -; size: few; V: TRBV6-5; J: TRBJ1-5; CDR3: CASSYSQRQPQHF; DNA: TGTGCCAGCAGTTACTCGCAGCGGCAGCCCCAGCATTTT